This T cell receptor beta chain was observed in a study of OX40 agonist ivuxolimab in advanced cancers. About the study: Subjects had a mean age of roughly 57 years, with a range of roughly 20 to 79; more than 70% were male. Previous treatment with anti-PD-1, anti-PD-L1 or anti-CTLA-4 therapy was allowed; 30% to 50% had received some. Findings and caveats of the study: Fewer expanded clones were found on average in CD4+ than in CD8+ T cells.

J was trimmed by 6 bases and V by 6 bases; bases with no gene match: 6. The CDR3 loop spans 14 amino acids. Germline CDR1 reads SGHKS; CDR2 reads YYEKEE (reference sequence). As for this clone: Its antigen is as yet unknown.

TCRdb's table, derived via immunoSEQ multiplex PCR, lists solely in-frame clones and lacks some. Here the sample spans some 71,000 clones, about four fifths being singletons. The chain combines TRBV5-5 with TRBJ2-2; 9 positions agree with TRBD2. The material sequenced was CD4+ or CD8+ T cells sorted from blood, taken in a trial of the OX40 agonist ivuxolimab. The clonotype was recovered from an adult with an advanced solid tumor such as melanoma, head and neck, liver or kidney cancer. CDR3 in DNA: TGTGCCAGCACCCCGGGACTAGCACCCGGGGAGCTGTTTTTT. Protein: CASTPGLAPGELFF.